The 9 T cell receptor beta chains below all came from one sample that was sequenced in a study of a mutant IDH1 vaccine in newly diagnosed glioma. Using immunoSEQ multiplex PCR, the repertoire was profiled, and TCRdb retains in-frame clones only, with some absent. The table has some 30,000 clones, over 75% seen once; the top ten hold around 2.4%. Stated time point: week 23, last vaccination. In every dose of vaccine, 300 ug of mutant IDH1 20-mer peptide was given alongside topical imiquimod. Antigens of these TCRs are unknown. Sequenced material: PBMCs, taken from a glioma patient whose treatment included an IDH1 peptide vaccine. These receptors were collected from a man aged 35-49 years with glioma.

DNA for the CDR3: TGTGCCAGCAGCGCCTTAGCGGGGGAGACCCAGTACTTC. It yields the protein CASSALAGETQYF. This rearrangement joins TRBV11-2 to TRBJ2-5; 8 bases align to TRBD2. Looked up from germline, CDR1 is SGHAT and CDR2 is FQNNGV. Trimming took 5 bases from V and 5 from J; bases not matched to a gene: 4. This CDR3 has 13 amino acids.

The gene calls are TRBV4-3 and TRBJ2-2; 7 bases align to TRBD2. With 0 bases clipped from V and 2 bases from J, the junction kept 6 bases outside the gene matches. Germline loops: CDR1 LGHNA, CDR2 YSLEER. The CDR3 totals 17 residues. CDR3: CASSQDLGRVNTGELFF. CDR3 DNA sequence: TGCGCCAGCAGCCAAGATCTGGGGAGGGTAAACACCGGGGAGCTGTTTTTT.

The chain is built from TRBV7-2 and TRBJ2-7, with D possibly TRBD1 on 8 matching bases. V was pared by 2 bases and J by 4 bases, with 15 bases between. Germline loops: CDR1 SGHTA, CDR2 FQGNSA. The CDR3 loop spans 15 amino acids. Here the CDR3 reads CASSLNTGGVYEQYF. The CDR3 DNA reads as TGTGCCAGCAGCTTAAATACAGGGGGGGTTTACGAGCAGTACTTC. Full variable domain (remainder filled in from reference TRBV7-2 and TRBJ2-7): GAGVSQSPSNKVTEKGKDVELRCDPISGHTALYWYRQSLGQGLEFLIYFQGNSAPDKSGLPSDRFSAERTGGSVSTLTIQRTQQEDSAVYLCASSLNTGGVYEQYFGPGTRLTVT.

The genes are TRBV15 and TRBJ2-7, with no clear D. In germline, CDR1 is LNHNV, CDR2 YYDKDF (reference sequence). The CDR3 runs 14 residues. Trimming removed 0 bases at V and 7 bases at J, with 13 bases between. DNA for the CDR3: TGTGCCACCAGCAGAGATTCCCTCAACCGGGAGCAGTACTTC. Protein sequence: CATSRDSLNREQYF.

The V and J genes are TRBV9 and TRBJ2-5, with D tentatively TRBD1 (6 bases). V was clipped by 2 bases and J by 0 bases, with 8 bases between them. The length of the CDR3 is 14 residues. The germline V gene encodes CDR1 SGDLS and CDR2 YYNGEE. The CDR3 sequence is CASSVGQHQETQYF. The CDR3, as DNA: TGTGCCAGCAGCGTTGGACAGCACCAAGAGACCCAGTACTTC. The entire variable domain, with the rest obtained from reference TRBV9 and TRBJ2-5, is as follows: DSGVTQTPKHLITATGQRVTLRCSPRSGDLSVYWYQQSLDQGLQFLIQYYNGEERAKGNILERFSAQQFPDLHSELNLSSLELGDSALYFCASSVGQHQETQYFGPGTRLLVL.

The chain combines TRBV5-6 with TRBJ1-2; no definite D call. The V end lost 2 bases, the J end lost 0 bases, and 11 bases lay between the germline ends. The CDR3 runs 15 residues. Germline-derived CDR1 and CDR2 are SGHDT and YYEEEE. As DNA, the CDR3 is TGTGCCAGCAGCTTACGGCAGATAACTAACTATGGCTACACCTTC. This sequence encodes CASSLRQITNYGYTF.

V and J are TRBV28 and TRBJ1-1; the D gene is possibly TRBD1 (6 bases). Germline loops: CDR1 MDHEN, CDR2 SYDVKM. Between the trimmed V and J ends, which lost 6 bases and 4 bases, there was a span of 18 bases. This CDR3 spans 15 amino acids. CDR3 DNA sequence: TGTGCCAGCAGCCGCGGTTTTGAGGGGGGCACTGAAGCTTTCTTT. Its translation: CASSRGFEGGTEAFF.

The genes are TRBV29-1 and TRBJ1-2; 7 nucleotides match TRBD1. The CDR3 runs 12 residues. The V gene end was trimmed by 6 bases and the J gene end by 2 bases; junction bases not matched to a gene: 3. CDR1 SQVTM and CDR2 ANQGSEA come from the germline V gene. The CDR3 DNA follows: TGCAGCGTGAGGACAGGCAACTATGGCTACACCTTC. It codes for CSVRTGNYGYTF.

A single count supports this clone. The V call is TRBV11-2, the J call TRBJ1-1; D possibly corresponds to TRBD1 (5 bases). The CDR3 length is 13 residues. The V end was cut by 2 bases, the J end by 11 bases, with 15 bases between. Germline-derived CDR1 and CDR2 are SGHAT and FQNNGV. The CDR3 sequence: CASSLKAPGYAFF. CDR3 nucleotides: TGTGCCAGCAGCTTAAAGGCCCCAGGGTATGCTTTCTTT.